The 14 T cell receptor beta chains below come from one sample, sequenced in a study of blood T cell repertoires in COVID-19. The protocol was immunoSEQ multiplex PCR, while the TCRdb copy is restricted to in-frame clones and leaves out a portion. The sample has hundreds of thousands of clones, approximately 87% seen once. Sequencing was done on a sample of PBMCs or T cells enriched from blood (not recorded which). Receptor source: a man aged 40-49 years in a cohort exposed to, infected with or recovered from COVID-19 (not recorded which).

The rearrangement uses TRBV3-1 (or the pseudogene TRBV3-2) and TRBJ2-5; D may be TRBD2 (6 bases). Germline CDR1 LGHDT, CDR2 YNNKEL (reference sequence). This CDR3 is built from 13 residues. V lost 4 bases and J 0 bases, leaving 6 bases between the germline ends. In DNA, the CDR3 is TGTGCCAGCAGCCTAGCGGACCAAGAGACCCAGTACTTC. Translated: CASSLADQETQYF.

The chain is built from TRBV28 and TRBJ2-7, with 10 positions matching TRBD2. V was clipped by 6 bases and J by 8 bases; unmatched bases: 10. The CDR3 has 14 amino acids. Germline V CDR1 and CDR2: MDHEN, SYDVKM. CDR3 sequence (DNA): TGTGCCAGCAGCCCCAGGACTAGCGGAGTGCAGCAGTACTTC. Amino acids: CASSPRTSGVQQYF. The full variable domain, with the rest looked up from reference TRBV28 and TRBJ2-7, is DVKVTQSSRYLVKRTGEKVFLECVQDMDHENMFWYRQDPGLGLRLIYFSYDVKMKEKGDIPEGYSVSREKKERFSLILESASTNQTSMYLCASSPRTSGVQQYFGPGTRLTVT.

The chain carries TRBV15 and TRBJ2-3; TRBD2 is a possible D gene (5 bases). The CDR3 is 12 residues long. Looked up from germline, CDR1 is LNHNV and CDR2 is YYDKDF (reference sequence). Trimming stripped 5 bases from V and 7 bases from J, with 10 bases between. The CDR3 sequence is CATSLVANTQYF. The CDR3 nucleotides are TGTGCCACCAGCCTGGTAGCGAATACGCAGTATTTT.

Comment on this clone: The same CDR3 is also encoded by other DNA sequences in this sample. The chain is built from TRBV6-5 and TRBJ2-7, with 10 bases that match TRBD1. The CDR3 consists of 14 residues. J lost 4 bases, V lost 2 bases, and 2 bases had no gene match. Germline V CDR1 and CDR2: MNHEY, SVGAGI. CDR3 residues: CASSYRDRGYEQYF. As DNA, the CDR3 is TGTGCCAGCAGTTACCGGGACAGGGGTTACGAGCAGTACTTC.

This chain uses TRBV7-9 with TRBJ1-6; TRBD1 matches at 8 bases. CDR3 length equals 17 residues. V trimming: 2 bases; J trimming: 5 bases; junction bases outside the gene matches: 8. From germline, CDR1 is SEHNR and CDR2 FQNEAQ (reference sequence). The CDR3 protein is CASSLLGDRGNNSPLHF. For the CDR3, the DNA is TGTGCCAGCAGCTTATTGGGTGACAGGGGAAATAATTCACCCCTCCACTTT.

The chain has TRBV10-3 and TRBJ1-2, with 9 bases aligning to TRBD1. With V trimmed by 6 bases and J by 6 bases, 5 bases remained unmatched. Germline loops: CDR1 ENHRY, CDR2 SYGVKD. The CDR3 is made up of 13 amino acids. CDR3 sequence (DNA): TGTGCCATCAGCCCACAGGGGGCCAATGGCTACACCTTC. Its protein is CAISPQGANGYTF.

This chain uses TRBV27 with TRBJ2-1, with 10 positions matching TRBD2. The CDR3 extends over 15 amino acids. With 5 bases clipped from V and 8 bases from J, the junction kept 9 bases outside the gene matches. CDR1 MNHEY and CDR2 SMNVEV come from the germline V gene (reference sequence). CDR3 residues: CASSQAGTSVDEQFF. CDR3 DNA: TGTGCCAGCAGTCAGGCCGGGACTAGCGTAGATGAGCAGTTCTTC.

The chain is built from TRBV5-1 and TRBJ2-7; the match to TRBD1 covers 9 bases. J lost 0 bases, V lost 4 bases, and 5 bases had no gene match. Looked up from germline, CDR1 is SGHRS and CDR2 is YFSETQ. The CDR3 sequence is 15 residues long. The CDR3 reads CASSTDRGNSYEQYF. In nucleotides, the CDR3 is TGCGCCAGCAGCACGGACAGGGGCAACTCCTACGAGCAGTACTTC.

This clone was counted a single time. The chain links TRBV10-1 to TRBJ2-1, with D possibly being TRBD2 (6 bases). Trimming cost V 5 bases and J 0 bases, with 14 bases left between them. This CDR3 has 16 amino acids. Germline CDR1 WNHNN, CDR2 SYGVQD (reference sequence). CDR3 DNA: TGCGCCAGCAGTCTGGCGGGGCAAAGCTCCTACAATGAGCAGTTCTTC. This translates into CASSLAGQSSYNEQFF.

The chain links TRBV2 to TRBJ2-3; 12 nucleotides line up with TRBD2. This CDR3 spans 17 amino acids. CDR1 is SNHLY and CDR2 is FYNNEI in the germline V gene. V shed 6 bases and J 0 bases; nucleotides not matched to a gene: 7. The CDR3 DNA reads as TGTGCCAGCAGCCCAGGACTAGCGGGATTTAGCACAGATACGCAGTATTTT. Encoded protein: CASSPGLAGFSTDTQYF.

The chain joins TRBV7-9 to TRBJ2-6; D is possibly TRBD1 (6 bases). This CDR3 contains 17 residues. V was shortened by 5 bases and J by 0 bases, with 14 bases between the two germline ends. Germline CDR1 reads SEHNR; CDR2 reads FQNEAQ (reference sequence). CDR3: CASSKLTGPSGANVLTF. The CDR3 nucleotides read TGTGCCAGCAGCAAACTGACAGGTCCCTCTGGGGCCAACGTCCTGACTTTC.

J is TRBJ2-3 and V is TRBV5-1, with D perhaps matching TRBD2 (5 bases). CDR3 length: 16 residues. Per the germline V gene, CDR1 is SGHRS and CDR2 is YFSETQ. Trimming shortened V by 0 bases and J by 1 base, and 12 bases separated the two germline ends. The CDR3 DNA sequence: TGCGCCAGCAGCTTGGGTACGGACTCTGGCACAGATACGCAGTATTTT. This codes for CASSLGTDSGTDTQYF.

The rearrangement joins TRBV5-1 to TRBJ2-5; D not resolved. This CDR3 has 14 amino acids. The V gene lost 4 bases and the J gene lost 0 bases, with 10 bases spanning the gap. Germline V gene lookup returns CDR1 SGHRS and CDR2 YFSETQ. The CDR3 protein is CASSLAGYQETQYF. CDR3 DNA: TGCGCCAGCAGCCTCGCTGGCTACCAAGAGACCCAGTACTTC.

This chain connects TRBV19 to TRBJ1-2; D may be TRBD1 (6 bases). V lost 9 bases and J lost 4, with 6 bases in between. Germline-derived CDR1 and CDR2 are LNHDA and SQIVND (reference sequence). The CDR3 runs to 10 residues. The CDR3 here is CARDSYGYTF. The CDR3 DNA reads TGTGCCAGGGACAGCTATGGCTACACCTTC.